One TCR beta chain is described in this entry. The source of the sample is a study of blood T cell repertoires in COVID-19. On the study more broadly: Spain, Italy and the United States supplied samples that represented acute and convalescent COVID-19. Nucleic acid was either cDNA or gDNA, and it came from T cells, B-cell-depleted T cells, or PBMCs.

The CDR3 spans 16 residues. CDR1 is SGHTA, CDR2 FQGNSA, per germline. Unmatched junction bases numbered 12, after V lost 6 bases and J lost 3 bases. Authors' data handling: Estimates of nucleated cell counts were drawn from the amplification of reference gene primers. Produced via immunoSEQ multiplex PCR; TCRdb's table is partial and in-frame only. V and J calls and clone size are as listed in that table; D and trimming were resolved from the DNA. The sample has some 180,000 clones; approximately 90% are singletons. This sequence was found in a man in his forties or fifties with active or convalescent COVID-19. Sequenced material: peripheral blood. The V call is TRBV7-2, the J call TRBJ2-7; 9 bases fit TRBD2. The CDR3 DNA follows: TGTGCCAGCAGTCTTCATGGTAGGCGGGAGGGCTACGAGCAGTACTTC. This gives the protein CASSLHGRREGYEQYF.